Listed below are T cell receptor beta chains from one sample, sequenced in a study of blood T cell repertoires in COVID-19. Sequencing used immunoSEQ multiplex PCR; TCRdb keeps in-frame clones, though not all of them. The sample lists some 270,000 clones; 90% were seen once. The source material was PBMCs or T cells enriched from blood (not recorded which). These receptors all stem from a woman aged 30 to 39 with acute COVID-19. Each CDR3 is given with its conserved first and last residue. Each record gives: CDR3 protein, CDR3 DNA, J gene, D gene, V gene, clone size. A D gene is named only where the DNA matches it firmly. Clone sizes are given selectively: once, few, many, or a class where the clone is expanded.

CDR3 protein: CASSPLAGAYNEQFF; CDR3 DNA: TGCGCCAGCTCCCCCCTAGCGGGAGCCTACAATGAGCAGTTCTTC; J gene: TRBJ2-1; D gene: TRBD2; V gene: TRBV10-1; clone size: once
CDR3 protein: CASSRLTGSNEKLFF; CDR3 DNA: TGTGCCAGCAGCAGATTGACAGGGTCTAATGAAAAACTGTTTTTT; J gene: TRBJ1-4; D gene: TRBD1; V gene: TRBV7-2; clone size: once
CDR3 protein: CASSQDTAGGNQPQHF; CDR3 DNA: TGTGCCAGCAGCCAAGATACAGCGGGGGGCAATCAGCCCCAGCATTTT; J gene: TRBJ1-5; D gene: -; V gene: TRBV4-2; clone size: -
CDR3 protein: CASSPGTPNTGELFF; CDR3 DNA: TGCGCCAGCAGCCCGGGGACTCCGAACACCGGGGAGCTGTTTTTT; J gene: TRBJ2-2; D gene: -; V gene: TRBV5-1; clone size: -
CDR3 protein: CASHQGANYGYTF; CDR3 DNA: TGTGCCAGTCACCAGGGGGCTAACTATGGCTACACCTTC; J gene: TRBJ1-2; D gene: TRBD1; V gene: TRBV19; clone size: -
CDR3 protein: CASSCCWRRSSTDTQYF; CDR3 DNA: TGTGCCAGCAGCTGCTGCTGGCGGAGATCTAGCACAGATACGCAGTATTTT; J gene: TRBJ2-3; D gene: -; V gene: TRBV7-8; clone size: -
CDR3 protein: CASSEGQGANEQYF; CDR3 DNA: TGTGCCAGCAGTGAGGGACAGGGGGCAAACGAGCAGTACTTC; J gene: TRBJ2-7; D gene: TRBD1; V gene: TRBV28; clone size: -
CDR3 protein: CASSQGNSNQPQHF; CDR3 DNA: TGTGCCAGCAGTCAGGGGAATAGCAATCAGCCCCAGCATTTT; J gene: TRBJ1-5; D gene: -; V gene: TRBV28; clone size: -
CDR3 protein: CASWEGLEGYAEQFF; CDR3 DNA: TGTGCCAGCTGGGAGGGATTGGAGGGGTATGCGGAGCAGTTCTTC; J gene: TRBJ2-1; D gene: TRBD2; V gene: TRBV27; clone size: -
CDR3 protein: CASSTTRDSRAGEQYF; CDR3 DNA: TGTGCCAGCAGTACAACACGGGACTCTCGGGCGGGTGAGCAGTACTTC; J gene: TRBJ2-7; D gene: -; V gene: TRBV28; clone size: -
CDR3 protein: CASSWGGTNTGELFF; CDR3 DNA: TGTGCCAGCAGTTGGGGCGGGACCAACACCGGGGAGCTGTTTTTT; J gene: TRBJ2-2; D gene: -; V gene: TRBV6-6; clone size: -
CDR3 protein: CATSRDPGRDTQYF; CDR3 DNA: TGTGCCACCAGCAGAGATCCAGGGCGAGATACGCAGTATTTT; J gene: TRBJ2-3; D gene: -; V gene: TRBV15; clone size: -
CDR3 protein: CASSEQGSLEDGYTF; CDR3 DNA: TGTGCCAGCAGTGAGCAGGGAAGTTTAGAAGACGGCTACACCTTC; J gene: TRBJ1-2; D gene: -; V gene: TRBV6-1; clone size: -
CDR3 protein: CASRPPGLLNGYTF; CDR3 DNA: TGTGCCAGCAGGCCCCCGGGACTCCTCAATGGCTACACCTTC; J gene: TRBJ1-2; D gene: -; V gene: TRBV28; clone size: -
CDR3 protein: CASRLRQGGDTQYF; CDR3 DNA: TGTGCCAGCAGGCTACGACAGGGCGGAGATACGCAGTATTTT; J gene: TRBJ2-3; D gene: TRBD1; V gene: TRBV6-5; clone size: -
CDR3 protein: CATTRGQGYGYTF; CDR3 DNA: TGTGCCACGACCAGGGGGCAGGGCTATGGCTACACCTTC; J gene: TRBJ1-2; D gene: TRBD1; V gene: TRBV6-5; clone size: -
CDR3 protein: CASKSGTGIYEQYF; CDR3 DNA: TGTGCCAGCAAGTCCGGGACAGGGATCTACGAGCAGTACTTC; J gene: TRBJ2-7; D gene: TRBD1; V gene: TRBV6-5; clone size: -
CDR3 protein: CASRLLGQRDLGYNEQFF; CDR3 DNA: TGTGCCAGCAGATTACTGGGCCAGCGGGATTTGGGGTACAATGAGCAGTTCTTC; J gene: TRBJ2-1; D gene: TRBD2; V gene: TRBV27; clone size: -
CDR3 protein: CASSYASGLAGLNEQFF; CDR3 DNA: TGTGCCAGCAGTTACGCCTCCGGACTAGCGGGCCTGAATGAGCAGTTCTTC; J gene: TRBJ2-1; D gene: TRBD2; V gene: TRBV6-2/TRBV6-3; clone size: -
CDR3 protein: CASSESRDSSNQPQHF; CDR3 DNA: TGTGCCAGCAGTGAATCCCGGGACAGTAGCAATCAGCCCCAGCATTTT; J gene: TRBJ1-5; D gene: TRBD1; V gene: TRBV25-1; clone size: once
CDR3 protein: CATSRDRVRPGSSYNEQFF; CDR3 DNA: TGTGCCACCAGCAGAGATAGAGTCCGCCCGGGGAGCTCCTACAATGAGCAGTTCTTC; J gene: TRBJ2-1; D gene: -; V gene: TRBV15; clone size: -
CDR3 protein: CASSYIGSGQRNTEAFF; CDR3 DNA: TGTGCCAGCAGCTATATAGGAAGCGGACAGAGGAACACTGAAGCTTTCTTT; J gene: TRBJ1-1; D gene: -; V gene: TRBV13; clone size: -
CDR3 protein: CASSSYEMSGKAFF; CDR3 DNA: TGTGCCAGCAGTTCGTATGAGATGTCGGGGAAAGCTTTCTTT; J gene: TRBJ1-1; D gene: -; V gene: TRBV6-5; clone size: -
CDR3 protein: CASSLSAVAGGPSTDTQYF; CDR3 DNA: TGTGCCAGCAGCTTAAGCGCGGTAGCGGGAGGGCCGAGCACAGATACGCAGTATTTT; J gene: TRBJ2-3; D gene: TRBD2; V gene: TRBV7-6; clone size: -
CDR3 protein: CASSLNTNAHEQYF; CDR3 DNA: TGTGCCAGCAGCTTAAACACAAACGCCCACGAGCAGTACTTC; J gene: TRBJ2-7; D gene: -; V gene: TRBV11-1; clone size: -
CDR3 protein: CASSGTELYGYTF; CDR3 DNA: TGTGCCAGCAGTGGGACAGAACTCTATGGCTACACCTTC; J gene: TRBJ1-2; D gene: TRBD1; V gene: TRBV12-3/TRBV12-4; clone size: -
CDR3 protein: CASSPEPGQGAHEQFF; CDR3 DNA: TGCGCCAGCAGTCCAGAACCGGGACAGGGGGCTCATGAGCAGTTCTTC; J gene: TRBJ2-1; D gene: TRBD1; V gene: TRBV23-1; clone size: -
CDR3 protein: CASSLTRADTQYF; CDR3 DNA: TGTGCCAGCAGCTTAACGCGAGCAGATACGCAGTATTTT; J gene: TRBJ2-3; D gene: -; V gene: TRBV7-3; clone size: -
CDR3 protein: CAWSVYRYRQYF; CDR3 DNA: TGTGCCTGGAGTGTATATCGCTATAGGCAGTACTTC; J gene: TRBJ2-7; D gene: -; V gene: TRBV30; clone size: -
CDR3 protein: CASSPRQGVYEQYF; CDR3 DNA: TGTGCCAGCTCACCAAGGCAGGGCGTCTACGAGCAGTACTTC; J gene: TRBJ2-7; D gene: -; V gene: TRBV18; clone size: -
CDR3 protein: CASSLAGGPFYEQFF; CDR3 DNA: TGTGCCAGCAGCCTAGCGGGAGGGCCTTTCTATGAGCAGTTCTTC; J gene: TRBJ2-1; D gene: TRBD2; V gene: TRBV7-9; clone size: few
CDR3 protein: CACTVTGDQPQHF; CDR3 DNA: TGTGCCTGTACCGTGACAGGGGATCAGCCCCAGCATTTT; J gene: TRBJ1-5; D gene: TRBD1; V gene: TRBV30; clone size: once
CDR3 protein: CAWGQQGKAFF; CDR3 DNA: TGTGCCTGGGGCCAACAGGGGAAAGCTTTCTTT; J gene: TRBJ1-1; D gene: TRBD1; V gene: TRBV30; clone size: -
CDR3 protein: CASSLAFQFSYEQYF; CDR3 DNA: TGTGCCAGCAGCTTAGCTTTCCAGTTCTCCTACGAGCAGTACTTC; J gene: TRBJ2-7; D gene: -; V gene: TRBV11-2; clone size: few
CDR3 protein: CASSYSGRVADTQYF; CDR3 DNA: TGTGCCAGCAGCTATAGCGGGAGGGTGGCAGATACGCAGTATTTT; J gene: TRBJ2-3; D gene: TRBD2; V gene: TRBV28; clone size: -
CDR3 protein: CASSASPRGDTGELFF; CDR3 DNA: TGTGCCAGCAGTGCGAGCCCTCGGGGAGACACCGGGGAGCTGTTTTTT; J gene: TRBJ2-2; D gene: -; V gene: TRBV28; clone size: -
CDR3 protein: CASSQLWGDNQPQHF; CDR3 DNA: TGCGCCAGCAGTCAATTATGGGGAGATAATCAGCCCCAGCATTTT; J gene: TRBJ1-5; D gene: -; V gene: TRBV4-3; clone size: -
CDR3 protein: CASSFAGADEQYF; CDR3 DNA: TGTGCCAGCAGCTTCGCGGGAGCGGACGAGCAGTACTTC; J gene: TRBJ2-7; D gene: TRBD2; V gene: TRBV11-3; clone size: -
CDR3 protein: CASSLSDIGGYTF; CDR3 DNA: TGTGCCAGCAGCTTGTCCGACATAGGTGGCTACACCTTC; J gene: TRBJ1-2; D gene: -; V gene: TRBV5-5; clone size: once
CDR3 protein: CSVEQGLLNGYGYTF; CDR3 DNA: TGCAGCGTTGAACAGGGTCTCCTGAACGGCTATGGCTACACCTTC; J gene: TRBJ1-2; D gene: -; V gene: TRBV29-1; clone size: -
CDR3 protein: CASRRLLASEQFF; CDR3 DNA: TGTGCCAGCAGACGCTTACTAGCAAGTGAGCAGTTCTTC; J gene: TRBJ2-1; D gene: -; V gene: TRBV2; clone size: -
CDR3 protein: CASSLTGGMNTEAFF; CDR3 DNA: TGTGCCAGTAGTCTGACAGGGGGAATGAACACTGAAGCTTTCTTT; J gene: TRBJ1-1; D gene: TRBD1; V gene: TRBV19; clone size: once
CDR3 protein: CASSRQGGNQPQHF; CDR3 DNA: TGTGCCAGTAGTCGACAGGGAGGCAATCAGCCCCAGCATTTT; J gene: TRBJ1-5; D gene: TRBD1; V gene: TRBV19; clone size: -
CDR3 protein: CASSLNAANYGYTF; CDR3 DNA: TGTGCCAGCAGTTTAAACGCGGCAAACTATGGCTACACCTTC; J gene: TRBJ1-2; D gene: -; V gene: TRBV28; clone size: -
CDR3 protein: CASSLSALNTGELFF; CDR3 DNA: TGTGCCAGCAGCTTGTCAGCGCTGAACACCGGGGAGCTGTTTTTT; J gene: TRBJ2-2; D gene: -; V gene: TRBV5-4; clone size: -
CDR3 protein: CASSLSPLAGPDTQYF; CDR3 DNA: TGTGCCAGCAGTTTATCCCCCCTAGCGGGACCAGATACGCAGTATTTT; J gene: TRBJ2-3; D gene: TRBD2; V gene: TRBV27; clone size: -
CDR3 protein: CATSETGGFEAFF; CDR3 DNA: TGTGCCACCAGCGAGACAGGGGGCTTCGAAGCTTTCTTT; J gene: TRBJ1-1; D gene: TRBD1; V gene: TRBV15; clone size: -
CDR3 protein: CASSEILVGMGGYEQFF; CDR3 DNA: TGTGCCAGCAGTGAAATTCTGGTGGGGATGGGGGGATATGAGCAGTTCTTC; J gene: TRBJ2-1; D gene: -; V gene: TRBV2; clone size: -
CDR3 protein: CASSPPSLNYEQYF; CDR3 DNA: TGTGCCAGCAGCCCACCTAGTTTAAACTACGAGCAGTACTTC; J gene: TRBJ2-7; D gene: -; V gene: TRBV11-2; clone size: -
CDR3 protein: CASSFNGINQETQYF; CDR3 DNA: TGCGCCAGCAGCTTTAACGGGATCAACCAAGAGACCCAGTACTTC; J gene: TRBJ2-5; D gene: -; V gene: TRBV5-1; clone size: -
CDR3 protein: CASSSNNEGAQYF; CDR3 DNA: TGTGCCAGCAGCTCGAACAACGAGGGTGCCCAGTACTTC; J gene: TRBJ2-5; D gene: -; V gene: TRBV9; clone size: -
CDR3 protein: CASSQDSGDRADF; CDR3 DNA: TGTGCCAGCAGCCAAGATTCGGGGGACAGGGCGGACTTC; J gene: TRBJ2-5; D gene: TRBD1; V gene: TRBV3-1/TRBV3-2; clone size: -
CDR3 protein: CASSPTGPYEQYF; CDR3 DNA: TGTGCCAGCTCACCGACAGGTCCCTACGAGCAGTACTTC; J gene: TRBJ2-7; D gene: -; V gene: TRBV18; clone size: -
CDR3 protein: CASSEQVITASEAFF; CDR3 DNA: TGTGCCAGCAGTGAACAAGTGATTACAGCCTCTGAAGCTTTCTTT; J gene: TRBJ1-1; D gene: -; V gene: TRBV2; clone size: -
CDR3 protein: CASSFGGNSYNEQFF; CDR3 DNA: TGTGCCAGCAGTTTTGGCGGGAACTCCTACAATGAGCAGTTCTTC; J gene: TRBJ2-1; D gene: -; V gene: TRBV28; clone size: -
CDR3 protein: CATSPSTSKNYEQYF; CDR3 DNA: TGTGCCACCAGCCCCTCGACTAGTAAAAACTACGAGCAGTACTTC; J gene: TRBJ2-7; D gene: -; V gene: TRBV24-1; clone size: many
CDR3 protein: CASEGQGGEKLFF; CDR3 DNA: TGTGCCAGTGAGGGACAGGGAGGTGAAAAACTGTTTTTT; J gene: TRBJ1-4; D gene: TRBD1; V gene: TRBV19; clone size: -